One sample yielded the 12 T cell receptor beta chains listed below, sequenced in a study of shared clonotypes between healthy human individuals. The assay was immunoSEQ multiplex PCR, and TCRdb's table has in-frame clones only and misses some. This sample has about 450,000 clones, with 79% found just once. Sample: PBMCs. The receptors were sampled from a woman aged 35 to 49 in good health. Some clones in this sample may be carry-over from other donors' samples.

This clone was detected only once. The chain recombines TRBV9 with TRBJ2-5; TRBD2 is a possible D gene (5 bases). V was trimmed by 0 bases and J by 3 bases, leaving 12 bases between them. Germline V gene data show CDR1 as SGDLS and CDR2 as YYNGEE. The CDR3 extends over 15 amino acids. In DNA, the CDR3 is TGTGCCAGCAGCGTAGACCCTAGCAGGAAAGAGACCCAGTACTTC. It translates to CASSVDPSRKETQYF.

The chain has TRBV2 and TRBJ2-2; the match to TRBD2 covers 8 bases. Germline V lookup: CDR1 SNHLY, CDR2 FYNNEI. The CDR3 extends over 15 amino acids. The trim removed 7 bases at V and 5 bases at J, leaving 9 bases unmatched. The CDR3: CASKVGLGVTGELFF. For the CDR3, the DNA is TGTGCCAGCAAAGTGGGACTAGGTGTGACCGGGGAGCTGTTTTTT.

V gene TRBV14 combines with J gene TRBJ2-3; D ambiguous. The CDR3 contains 14 residues. Per the germline V gene, CDR1 is SGHDN and CDR2 is FVKESK. Trimming pared 1 base from V and 8 bases from J, leaving 13 bases between. The CDR3 sequence is CASSQVDRWGTQYF. In nucleotides, the CDR3 is TGTGCCAGCAGCCAAGTGGATCGGTGGGGTACGCAGTATTTT.

This clone showed up just once. The V gene is TRBV10-3, the J gene TRBJ2-7; a weak D match, TRBD1 (5 bases). The V end was cut by 4 bases, the J end by 7 bases, with 14 bases between. CDR3 length: 13 amino acids. Per germline, CDR1 ENHRY and CDR2 SYGVKD. The CDR3 is CAISVGIDSEQYF. CDR3 sequence (DNA): TGTGCCATCAGTGTAGGGATCGACAGTGAGCAGTACTTC.

This clone was recorded only once. This chain connects TRBV18 to TRBJ2-1; 7 bases line up with TRBD2. J was trimmed by 5 bases and V by 1 base; bases with no gene match: 5. The CDR3 extends over 15 amino acids. CDR1 and CDR2 from the germline V gene are KGHSH and LQKENI. The CDR3 loop reads CASSPRAGPDNEQFF. The CDR3 DNA reads as TGTGCCAGCTCACCACGAGCGGGACCAGACAATGAGCAGTTCTTC.

This chain connects TRBV7-8 to TRBJ2-3, with TRBD2 identical over 7 bases. The CDR3 runs to 17 residues. V was pared by 5 bases and J by 2 bases, with 13 bases of the junction left unmatched. In germline, CDR1 is SGHVS, CDR2 FQNEAQ. CDR3 protein: CASSRGLTSAYTDTQYF. The CDR3 DNA reads as TGTGCCAGCAGCCGAGGGTTAACTAGCGCCTACACAGATACGCAGTATTTT.

V and J are TRBV4-1 and TRBJ1-2, with D possibly matching TRBD1 (6 bases). V lost 4 bases and J lost 8, with 23 bases in between. Germline CDR1 MGHRA, CDR2 YSYEKL. The CDR3 is 16 residues long. The CDR3 sequence is CASSPLPEGVVLGYTF. The CDR3 bases are TGCGCCAGCAGCCCCCTCCCGGAGGGGGTTGTCTTGGGCTACACCTTC.

The chain links TRBV7-2 to TRBJ2-6; the D gene is possibly TRBD1 (6 bases). Germline CDR1 is SGHTA and CDR2 is FQGNSA. The CDR3 has 17 amino acids. The germline V and J ends were trimmed by 9 bases and 1 base, with 19 bases remaining between them. CDR3 sequence reads: CASSETGLLSGANVLTF. DNA for the CDR3: TGTGCCAGTAGTGAAACAGGGCTCTTATCTGGGGCCAACGTCCTGACTTTC.

This chain connects TRBV6-5 to TRBJ1-1, with 8 bases aligning to TRBD1. The J segment lost 7 bases and the V segment lost 7 bases, leaving 5 bases of the junction unmatched. Germline V gives CDR1 MNHEY, CDR2 SVGAGI. This CDR3 comprises 12 residues. CDR3 sequence reads: CASKSRGLEAFF. DNA for the CDR3: TGTGCCAGCAAAAGCAGGGGGCTTGAAGCTTTCTTT.

This chain uses TRBV5-1 with TRBJ2-3; D gene uncertain. Trimming took 1 base from V and 2 from J, leaving 11 bases between them. Germline CDR1 and CDR2: SGHRS and YFSETQ. The CDR3 totals 15 residues. CDR3 sequence: CASSLTLATTDTQYF. The DNA of the CDR3 is TGCGCCAGCAGCTTGACGTTGGCCACCACAGATACGCAGTATTTT.

This clone occurred a few times. The V and J genes are TRBV7-2 and TRBJ2-7; TRBD2 aligns across 10 bases. Looked up from germline, CDR1 is SGHTA and CDR2 is FQGNSA. The junction had 3 bases not matched to a gene; V was cut back by 5 bases and J by 2 bases. This CDR3 has 14 residues. Here the CDR3 reads CASSGTSGAYEQYF. In nucleotides, the CDR3 is TGTGCCAGCAGCGGTACTAGCGGGGCCTACGAGCAGTACTTC.

V is TRBV27 and J is TRBJ2-2, with 7 bases fitting TRBD1. V shed 2 bases, J shed 4 bases, and the junction held 1 base outside the gene matches. Germline loops: CDR1 MNHEY, CDR2 SMNVEV (reference sequence). This CDR3 has 14 amino acids. The CDR3 region has the DNA TGTGCCAGCAGTTTAGGGACAGTCACCGGGGAGCTGTTTTTT. Protein: CASSLGTVTGELFF.